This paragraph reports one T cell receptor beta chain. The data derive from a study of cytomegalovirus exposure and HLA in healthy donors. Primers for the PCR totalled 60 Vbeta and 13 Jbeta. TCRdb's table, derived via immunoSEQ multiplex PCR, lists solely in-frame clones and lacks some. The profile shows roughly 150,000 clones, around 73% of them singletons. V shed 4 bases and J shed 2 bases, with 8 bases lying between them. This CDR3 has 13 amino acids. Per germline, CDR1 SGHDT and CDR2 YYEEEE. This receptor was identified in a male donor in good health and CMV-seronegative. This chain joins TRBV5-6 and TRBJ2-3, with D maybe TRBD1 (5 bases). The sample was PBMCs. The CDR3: CASSMTVTDTQYF. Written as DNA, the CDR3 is TGTGCCAGCAGCATGACAGTCACAGATACGCAGTATTTT.